Listed here are 3 T cell receptor beta chains from one sample, sequenced in a study of T-cell memory formation after mild COVID-19. Via MiXCR, TCRdb re-called the 5' RACE reads, giving one row per CDR3 protein. In the table there are 150,000 to 200,000 distinct CDR3 sequences, 20% to 25% of which are singletons. Sequences were obtained from PBMCs or a T cell subset sorted from them (not recorded which). The receptors come from an adult woman who had mild COVID-19 (a few samples of this study predate the infection). Cell type and time point are not known.

V usage is TRBV27 and J usage is TRBJ2-3, with a tentative D call TRBD2 (5 bases). CDR1 is MNHEY, CDR2 SMNVEV, per germline (reference sequence). V shed 5 bases and J shed 3 bases, with 9 bases lying between them. The CDR3 is 13 amino acids. CDR3 residues: CASSTPGTDTQYF. CDR3 in DNA: TGTGCCAGCAGTACACCGGGGACAGATACGCAGTATTTT.

Only a few counts were recorded for this clonotype. The V gene is TRBV24-1, the J gene TRBJ2-3, with D tentatively TRBD1 or TRBD2 (5 bases each). Trimming took off 3 bases at V and 0 bases at J, with 12 bases between the two ends. The CDR3 runs 16 residues. CDR1 is KGHDR, CDR2 SFDVKD, per germline. Here the CDR3 reads CATSDPGTISTDTQYF. The CDR3 DNA follows: TGTGCCACCAGTGATCCAGGGACGATTAGCACAGATACGCAGTATTTT.

The chain is built from TRBV6-1 and TRBJ2-3; D remains ambiguous. The CDR3 sequence is 13 residues long. Trimming took 6 bases from V and 0 from J, leaving 7 bases between them. Germline V gene sequence: CDR1 MNHNS, CDR2 SASEGT. CDR3 sequence (DNA): TGTGCCAGCAGGACCGACAGCACAGATACGCAGTATTTT. Its protein is CASRTDSTDTQYF.